Listed below are T cell receptor beta chains from one sample, sequenced in a study of CD8 T cell repertoires and HIV-1 epitope variants. The protocol was immunoSEQ multiplex PCR, while the TCRdb copy is restricted to in-frame clones and leaves out a portion. The sample lists about 90,000 clones; around 67% were seen once. The sample consisted of uncultured baseline CD8+ T cells from peripheral blood mononuclear cells (PBMCs). The receptors originated from a male donor with HIV. CDR3s include the opening cysteine and the closing phenylalanine or tryptophan. The D gene is left open where the match is weak. The listing skips clone size in some rows; elsewhere it reads once, few, many or a size class.

>TRBV6-5|TRBJ2-7|.|.|14
CASRPHGWVYEQYF
TGTGCCAGCAGACCCCACGGGTGGGTCTACGAGCAGTACTTC
>TRBV19|TRBJ1-5|once|.|18
CASSIDLTHLGGNQPQHF
TGTGCCAGTAGTATAGACCTCACTCACTTAGGTGGCAATCAGCCCCAGCATTTT
>TRBV11-2|TRBJ1-2|.|.|13
CASSFIPNYGYTF
TGTGCCAGCAGCTTTATCCCAAACTATGGCTACACCTTC
>TRBV14|TRBJ1-3|few|TRBD1|15
CASSQGRGRGNTIYF
TGTGCCAGCAGCCAAGGAAGGGGGCGAGGAAACACCATATATTTT
>TRBV28|TRBJ1-2|.|.|12
CASSPDKYGYTF
TGTGCCAGCAGTCCCGACAAGTATGGCTACACCTTC
>TRBV19|TRBJ2-2|.|.|16
CASSIDWAGSTGELFF
TGTGCCAGTAGTATAGACTGGGCAGGGTCCACCGGGGAGCTGTTTTTT
>TRBV4-1|TRBJ1-1|few|.|15
CASSHLNGGNTEAFF
TGCGCCAGCAGCCACCTTAATGGGGGGAACACTGAAGCTTTCTTT
>TRBV7-9|TRBJ2-7|.|.|15
CASSSPPWGEYEQYF
TGTGCCAGCAGCTCACCACCGTGGGGGGAGTACGAGCAGTACTTC
>TRBV5-4|TRBJ1-2|few|.|13
CASSLDGVGGYTF
TGTGCCAGCAGTCTCGACGGGGTAGGCGGCTACACCTTC
>TRBV7-2|TRBJ2-6|.|.|16
CASSLGAASRANVLTF
TGTGCCAGCAGCTTGGGGGCCGCCTCGAGGGCCAACGTCCTGACTTTC
>TRBV28|TRBJ1-1|many|.|14
CASTVPRSGTEAFF
TGTGCCAGCACCGTGCCGAGGTCGGGCACTGAAGCTTTCTTT
>TRBV9|TRBJ1-2|.|.|12
CASSVDQGSYTF
TGTGCCAGCAGCGTAGATCAGGGGAGCTACACCTTC
>TRBV7-7|TRBJ2-1|once|TRBD2|17
CASSSGTSGRARNEQFF
TGTGCTAGCAGTTCCGGGACTAGCGGGAGGGCCAGGAATGAGCAGTTCTTC
>TRBV4-3|TRBJ1-1|few|.|13
CASSRNSGTEAFF
TGCGCCAGCAGCCGCAATAGCGGCACTGAAGCTTTCTTT
>TRBV5-1|TRBJ2-1|.|TRBD2|18
CASSQIPGTSGTYNEQFF
TGCGCCAGCAGCCAAATTCCCGGGACTAGCGGGACATACAATGAGCAGTTCTTC
>TRBV7-9|TRBJ2-7|.|TRBD1|12
CASSFDRDEQYF
TGTGCCAGCAGCTTCGACAGGGACGAGCAGTACTTC
>TRBV7-3|TRBJ2-3|once|TRBD2|15
CASSLNSGGIDTQYF
TGTGCCAGCAGCTTAAACAGCGGGGGAATCGATACGCAGTATTTT
>TRBV6-6|TRBJ2-3|.|TRBD2|13
CASSLAGWDTQYF
TGTGCCAGCAGTCTAGCGGGATGGGATACGCAGTATTTT
>TRBV4-1|TRBJ2-7|.|TRBD1|14
CASSQAGQGWEQYF
TGCGCCAGCAGCCAAGCCGGACAGGGGTGGGAGCAGTACTTC
>TRBV7-2|TRBJ2-7|.|.|15
CASSLDLALSYEQYF
TGTGCCAGCAGCTTAGACCTAGCGCTCTCCTACGAGCAGTACTTC
>TRBV28|TRBJ2-1|.|.|16
CASSYQGGGSYNEQFF
TGTGCCAGCAGTTATCAGGGTGGAGGGTCCTACAATGAGCAGTTCTTC
>TRBV7-9|TRBJ2-7|.|.|13
CASSPVRRDEQYF
TGTGCCAGCAGCCCGGTCCGGAGGGACGAGCAGTACTTC
>TRBV7-6|TRBJ1-1|.|.|12
CASSHGSPEAFF
TGTGCCAGCAGCCACGGCAGCCCTGAAGCTTTCTTT
>TRBV11-3|TRBJ2-3|.|.|12
CASSKYQNTQYF
TGTGCCAGCAGCAAATATCAAAATACGCAGTATTTT
>TRBV30|TRBJ1-1|.|TRBD1|14
CAWSATGRSTEAFF
TGTGCCTGGAGCGCGACAGGGAGAAGTACTGAAGCTTTCTTT
>TRBV12-2|TRBJ2-7|.|.|14
CASRPPQDPYEQYF
TGTGCAAGTCGCCCTCCCCAGGACCCCTACGAGCAGTACTTC
>TRBV5-6|TRBJ2-3|.|TRBD2|15
CASSLASGTTDTQYF
TGTGCCAGCAGCTTGGCTAGCGGGACAACAGATACGCAGTATTTT
>TRBV28|TRBJ2-4|.|TRBD1|18
CASTMDRGSSKAQNIQYF
TGTGCCAGCACCATGGACAGGGGGAGCTCAAAGGCCCAAAACATTCAGTACTTC
>TRBV7-3|TRBJ1-5|few|.|13
CASSARDDQPQHF
TGTGCCAGCAGCGCCAGGGACGATCAGCCCCAGCATTTT
>TRBV19|TRBJ1-3|.|.|15
CASSIAGLSGNTIYF
TGTGCCAGTAGTATAGCGGGGTTATCTGGAAACACCATATATTTT
>TRBV2|TRBJ1-1|.|.|14
CASVTGGGGTEAFF
TGTGCCAGCGTAACAGGAGGGGGTGGCACTGAAGCTTTCTTT
>TRBV7-6|TRBJ1-1|once|.|13
CASSFLGDTEAFF
TGTGCCAGCAGCTTTTTAGGCGACACTGAAGCTTTCTTT
>TRBV5-1|TRBJ1-4|.|.|15
CASSRGGGRDEKLFF
TGCGCCAGCAGCCGCGGAGGGGGGCGCGATGAAAAACTGTTTTTT
>TRBV7-9|TRBJ2-7|.|TRBD2|15
CASSLGQRGGREQYF
TGTGCCAGCAGCTTAGGCCAGCGGGGGGGTAGGGAGCAGTACTTC
>TRBV13|TRBJ1-2|.|.|13
CASSSRGRDGYTF
TGTGCCAGCAGCTCCCGGGGGCGAGATGGCTACACCTTC
>TRBV25-1|TRBJ1-2|.|.|13
CASSRAAGYGYTF
TGTGCCAGCAGCCGGGCGGCGGGCTATGGCTACACCTTC
>TRBV30|TRBJ2-7|.|TRBD1|12
CACPGQGDEQYF
TGTGCCTGCCCGGGACAGGGGGACGAGCAGTACTTC
>TRBV28|TRBJ2-7|.|.|13
CASSLTGSYEQYF
TGTGCCAGCAGTTTAACAGGCTCCTACGAGCAGTACTTC
>TRBV4-3|TRBJ1-5|.|.|15
CASSQHLISNQPQHF
TGCGCCAGCAGCCAACACCTTATTAGCAATCAGCCCCAGCATTTT
>TRBV19|TRBJ2-2|.|.|14
CASSPHTGTGELFF
TGTGCCAGTAGTCCGCACACTGGCACCGGGGAGCTGTTTTTT
>TRBV28|TRBJ2-4|.|.|14
CASSLSQGASIQYF
TGTGCCAGCAGTTTATCTCAGGGTGCTAGCATTCAGTACTTC
>TRBV7-3|TRBJ2-3|.|.|14
CASSQGRVGDTQYF
TGTGCCAGCAGCCAGGGTAGGGTTGGGGATACGCAGTATTTT
>TRBV5-4|TRBJ2-5|.|TRBD2|15
CASSRAAGAEETQYF
TGTGCCAGCAGCCGGGCAGCGGGAGCCGAAGAGACCCAGTACTTC
>TRBV18|TRBJ1-5|once|.|15
CASSNQEGSNQPQHF
TGTGCCAGCTCGAACCAGGAGGGCAGCAATCAGCCCCAGCATTTT